This passage covers 17 T cell receptor beta chains from one sample sequenced in a study of control samples from healthy donors and cancer patients. The method was immunoSEQ multiplex PCR; TCRdb's version includes in-frame clones alone and lacks a portion of them. The repertoire holds about 150,000 clones, with more than 85% as singletons. The sequenced material came from blood. The receptors come from a woman between 40 and 55 years old in good health.

The gene calls are TRBV27 and TRBJ1-6; D gene unclear. Germline V gives CDR1 MNHEY, CDR2 SMNVEV (reference sequence). V was trimmed by 6 bases and J by 4 bases, leaving 10 bases between them. This CDR3 spans 14 amino acids. CDR3 protein: CASSHDGYNSPLHF. The DNA of the CDR3 is TGTGCCAGCAGCCACGACGGATATAATTCACCCCTCCACTTT.

The chain has TRBV25-1 and TRBJ2-3; D uncertain. The CDR3 runs 16 residues. Germline CDR1 reads MGHDK; CDR2 reads SYGVNS. Trimming shortened V by 3 bases and J by 1 base, and 14 bases separated the two germline ends. Here the CDR3 reads CASSDPRLPGTDTQYF. CDR3 DNA sequence: TGTGCCAGCAGTGATCCCAGGCTACCAGGCACAGATACGCAGTATTTT. Full variable domain (rest looked up from reference TRBV25-1 and TRBJ2-3): EADIYQTPRYLVIGTGKKITLECSQTMGHDKMYWYQQDPGMELHLIHYSYGVNSTEKGDLSSESTVSRIRTEHFPLTLESARPSHTSQYLCASSDPRLPGTDTQYFGPGTRLTVL.

V and J are TRBV25-1 and TRBJ2-1; weak D call: TRBD2 (5 bases). V shed 1 base and J shed 7 bases, with 11 bases lying between them. The germline V gene encodes CDR1 MGHDK and CDR2 SYGVNS. The CDR3 sequence is 14 residues long. The CDR3 DNA sequence: TGTGCCAGCAGTGAATTGGTTGAGGGTAATGAGCAGTTCTTC. Encoded protein: CASSELVEGNEQFF.

This sequence joins TRBV27 and TRBJ2-2, with D uncertain. Germline V CDR1 and CDR2: MNHEY, SMNVEV (reference sequence). With 3 bases removed from V and 6 bases from J, the gap between germline ends came to 2 bases. The CDR3 runs 11 residues. The CDR3 loop reads CASSFSGELFF. In nucleotides, the CDR3 is TGTGCCAGCAGTTTTTCCGGGGAGCTGTTTTTT.

The chain employs TRBV13 and TRBJ2-5, with 10 bases identical to TRBD2. J was trimmed by 3 bases and V by 1 base; bases with no gene match: 8. Germline V CDR1 and CDR2: PRHDT, FYEKMQ (reference sequence). The CDR3 is 17 residues long. The CDR3: CASSLESRLAGEETQYF. The CDR3 DNA sequence: TGTGCCAGCAGCTTAGAATCGCGCCTAGCGGGGGAAGAGACCCAGTACTTC.

This chain uses TRBV19 with TRBJ2-5, with TRBD2 matching over 10 bases. The germline V gene has CDR1 LNHDA and CDR2 SQIVND (reference sequence). The CDR3 totals 14 residues. Trimming took 10 bases from V and 2 from J; bases not matched to a gene: 7. The CDR3: CATATSGLQETQYF. DNA for the CDR3: TGTGCCACCGCGACTAGCGGGTTACAAGAGACCCAGTACTTC.

The rearrangement links TRBV9 to TRBJ1-6, with D perhaps TRBD1 (5 bases). The V end lost 0 bases, the J end lost 9 bases, and 13 bases lay between the germline ends. Germline V CDR1 and CDR2: SGDLS, YYNGEE. This CDR3 is 15 amino acids long. The CDR3 loop reads CASSVGGGTASPLHF. The CDR3 DNA is TGTGCCAGCAGCGTAGGGGGCGGAACGGCTTCACCCCTCCACTTT. Looking up the rest from reference TRBV9 and TRBJ1-6 gives the full variable domain: DSGVTQTPKHLITATGQRVTLRCSPRSGDLSVYWYQQSLDQGLQFLIQYYNGEERAKGNILERFSAQQFPDLHSELNLSSLELGDSALYFCASSVGGGTASPLHFGNGTRLTVT.

The chain couples TRBV6-4 to TRBJ2-3, with unresolved D. The CDR3 is 16 residues long. CDR1 MRHNA and CDR2 SNTAGT come from the germline V gene. Trimming cost V 8 bases and J 6 bases, with 24 bases left between them. DNA for the CDR3: TGTGCCAGCGCACCCCCCCCTTACGGCCTTTGGGATACGCAGTATTTT. It specifies CASAPPPYGLWDTQYF.

This clone was counted once. The rearrangement uses TRBV5-5 and TRBJ2-7; 9 bases agree with TRBD1. The V segment lost 3 bases and the J segment 6 bases; nucleotides outside the gene matches: 10. This CDR3 comprises 15 residues. Germline V lookup: CDR1 SGHKS, CDR2 YYEKEE (reference sequence). CDR3 protein: CASSSTTGGEVEQYF. Here the CDR3 DNA reads TGTGCCAGCAGCTCTACAACAGGGGGCGAGGTCGAGCAGTACTTC.

The chain uses TRBV5-1 and TRBJ2-2; no clear D gene. Germline lookup yields CDR1 SGHRS and CDR2 YFSETQ. Trimming pared 4 bases from V and 6 bases from J, leaving 19 bases between. The CDR3 runs to 16 residues. CDR3 sequence (DNA): TGCGCCAGCAGCCGTCGAGTTGGGTTAGAGGCCGGGGAGCTGTTTTTT. Translating it yields CASSRRVGLEAGELFF.

The sample holds one count of this clone. The rearrangement links TRBV2 to TRBJ2-5; no definite D call. With 3 bases removed from V and 4 bases from J, the gap between germline ends came to 9 bases. CDR1 and CDR2 (germline): SNHLY, FYNNEI. The CDR3 runs to 13 residues. The CDR3 coding sequence is TGTGCCAGCAGTGATTCTAGAGGAGAGACCCAGTACTTC. This translates into CASSDSRGETQYF.

The rearrangement joins TRBV5-4 to TRBJ1-1; D call uncertain. Per germline, CDR1 SGHNT and CDR2 YYREEE (reference sequence). The CDR3 runs 13 residues. V was pared by 2 bases and J by 3 bases, with 8 bases between. As DNA, the CDR3 is TGTGCCAGCAGCTTTGGAGGGTACACTGAAGCTTTCTTT. The encoded protein is CASSFGGYTEAFF.

The chain combines TRBV12-5 with TRBJ2-7; TRBD2 agrees at 7 bases. The length of the CDR3 is 19 residues. Per the germline V gene, CDR1 is LGHNT and CDR2 is FRNRAP. Unmatched junction bases numbered 18, after V lost 0 bases and J lost 4 bases. As DNA, the CDR3 is TGTGCTAGTGGTTTGGTGGGCCTCGGGACGGGGGGTCGTAGATACGAGCAGTACTTC. Amino acid sequence: CASGLVGLGTGGRRYEQYF.

The chain has TRBV7-2 and TRBJ1-5; the D gene is possibly TRBD1 (5 bases). CDR1 SGHTA and CDR2 FQGNSA come from the germline V gene. The CDR3 length is 13 residues. Trimming left V 1 base short and J 8 bases short, with 9 bases between. CDR3 DNA: TGTGCCAGCAGCTTAGGGAGGGGAGAGCCCCAGCATTTT. Its translation is CASSLGRGEPQHF.

This clone was recorded many times. The chain links TRBV5-6 to TRBJ1-3, with 10 bases matching TRBD1. Germline CDR1 and CDR2: SGHDT and YYEEEE. V shed 2 bases, J shed 0 bases, and the junction held 2 bases outside the gene matches. The CDR3 is made up of 16 amino acids. The CDR3 reads CASSLRTGGSGNTIYF. The CDR3 region has the DNA TGTGCCAGCAGCTTAAGGACAGGGGGCTCTGGAAACACCATATATTTT.

V and J are TRBV2 and TRBJ2-7; perhaps D is TRBD1 or TRBD2 (5 bases each). Germline V gene sequence: CDR1 SNHLY, CDR2 FYNNEI. The CDR3 sequence is 14 residues long. Trimming removed 10 bases at V and 2 bases at J, with 18 bases between. CDR3 residues: CATTSRDRTYEQYF. CDR3 in DNA: TGTGCCACCACATCTCGGGACCGAACCTACGAGCAGTACTTC.

About this clone itself: The junction departs from germline at one end; a sequencing error may be responsible. This sequence joins TRBV6-5 and TRBJ2-5, with D possibly being TRBD1 (5 bases). The germline V gene has CDR1 MNHEY and CDR2 SVGAGI. The length of the CDR3 is 14 residues. This CDR3 reads CASNQFIGQETQYF. CDR3 sequence (DNA): TGTGCCAGCAATCAGTTTATCGGACAAGAGACCCAATACTTC.